Listed here is a single T cell receptor (beta chain). Its cognate antigen is unknown. The data derive from a study of blood T cells in healthy people across ages. Notes on the study in general: More naive CD4+ cells and higher diversity marked long-lived donors relative to aged donors.

The CDR3 sequence is 15 residues long. Germline CDR1 reads DFQATT; CDR2 reads SNEGSKA (reference sequence). V was trimmed by 1 base and J by 2 bases, leaving 12 bases between them. Using a J-beta primer mix together with a sample-barcoded 5' primer, a second PCR was run for roughly 7 to 11 cycles. Researchers report that each sample yielded at least 2.5 million CDR3-containing paired-end reads. MiXCR was run by TCRdb on the 5' RACE reads, yielding one entry per CDR3 protein. The sample shows about 1.4 million distinct CDR3 sequences, approximately 59% of them seen only once. This chain links TRBV20-1 with TRBJ2-1; D is perhaps TRBD1 or TRBD2 (5 bases each). Specimen: blood. The source of this sequence is a man younger than 30 in good health. The CDR3 loop reads CSARGWGRPYNEQFF. CDR3 DNA sequence: TGCAGTGCTAGAGGTTGGGGGAGACCCTACAATGAGCAGTTCTTC.